This TCR beta chain is drawn from a study of Graves' ophthalmopathy and Graves' hyperthyroidism listed by TCRdb under 2018. Looking at the study overall: Peripheral blood was collected at initial diagnosis, prior to any treatment. To tell Graves' ophthalmopathy apart from Graves' hyperthyroidism, and to predict which patients would progress to ophthalmopathy, the study relied on TCR beta repertoire signatures. In total, some 140 blood samples were TCR-sequenced: around 42 ophthalmopathy, 75 hyperthyroidism and approximately 17 hyperthyroidism-to-ophthalmopathy patients. To explore V-J signatures that separate ophthalmopathy from hyperthyroidism, a discovery set of approximately 100 patients was enrolled, consisting of 40 to 45 with ophthalmopathy and under 65 with stable hyperthyroidism. An independent validation cohort was composed of 18 to 20 hyperthyroidism patients and 17 patients who later progressed from hyperthyroidism to ophthalmopathy. T-cell repertoires of thyroid tissue and blood were compared in six or seven hyperthyroidism patients. Following sample collection, hyperthyroidism patients were given methimazole at a starting dose of 30 mg daily, and ophthalmopathy patients were given high-dose intravenous methylprednisolone.

TCR beta CDR3 regions were amplified from RNA transcripts for repertoire sequencing. HTBI primers and the Qiagen OneStep RT-PCR kit were used in a first-round RT-PCR, which was followed by a second-round multiplex PCR, size selection and purification. The libraries underwent paired-end sequencing with 100 bp reads on an Illumina HiSeq2000. In the original analysis: Reads were processed with SOAPnuke, discarding reads with adapters, uncalled bases, mean Phred below 15, or no exact constant-primer or identifier match. COPE v1.2.5 was used to merge high-quality paired reads. Unique nucleotide sequences were defined as clonotypes and aligned to IMGT TRB V, D and J references using MiTCR v1.1. Analysis was restricted to V-J combinations with a frequency above 0.0001, which covered about 99% of repertoires. For each V-J combination, a TCR clonal expansion and chaos score was defined as the ratio of F50 clonal expansion to chaos observed in the TCRdist matrix. Features were reduced by Welch's t-statistics and random forest to roughly 14 V-J combinations, which fed a naive Bayes classifier. The Morisita-Horn index was used to measure how similar the thyroid and blood repertoires were. Clones were called with MiXCR by TCRdb after fastp trimmed the public reads at Q25, and only in-frame beta chains were retained. Rows are unified per CDR3 protein, each entry keeping the most common DNA and genes. The V and J calls reflect TCRdb's pipeline rather than the authors' work. This sample gives 260,000 or so distinct CDR3 sequences in total; approximately 42% of them show up just once. Around 43% of the sample is held by the ten biggest clonotypes.

The germline V gene (reference sequence) sets CDR1 to LNHDA and CDR2 to SQIVND. The CDR3, from cysteine to phenylalanine, totals 17 residues. Only CDR3 DNA is held: 51 bases, read in frame from base 1. The junction carries 19 bases between V and J, which are trimmed by 5 bases and 0 bases respectively. What the study reported, not specific to this receptor: In validation, the model predicted ophthalmopathy progression with about 71% sensitivity and 72% to 80% specificity; some 13 predicted patients were CT-confirmed with GO in a median of around 6.5 months. No statistical method was used to set the sample size in advance, and the investigators knew which group each participant was assigned to. In cross-validation, the 13-signature model distinguished ophthalmopathy from stable hyperthyroidism with 85% to 90% sensitivity and around 81% specificity, and in the test set the corresponding values were around 80% and 75%. Among expanded thyroid clonotypes with frequency above 0.001, most also showed up in blood, which suggests that blood repertoires may reflect the thyroid immune response.

Ophthalmopathy patients were characterized by moderately to severely active disease, a Clinical Activity Score of at least 3, a NOSPECS grade of at least 4, and a disease duration under 3 months. Patients were excluded if they had other autoimmune diseases, uncontrolled infections, pregnancy or lactation. Diagnosis relied on clinical symptoms, serum thyroxine, TRAb, thyroid ultrasound and orbital computed tomography. Using Ficoll-Paque density gradient centrifugation, PBMCs were isolated from over 8.5 ml of fresh peripheral blood. Total RNA was extracted using Trizol reagent, and RNA quality was checked on an Agilent 2100 Bioanalyzer. Remarks on this clonotype: Its antigen is not yet known. Within one base of it there is no much larger clone, and no base qualities were kept.

The V gene is TRBV19 and the J gene is TRBJ1-1, with an unclear D gene assignment. Sequencing was done on a sample of peripheral blood. This receptor was taken from an adult man with Graves' ophthalmopathy. The nucleotides read TGTGCCAGTAGTGCCCGGCGACATACTTCCATGAACACTGAAGCTTTCTTT. This encodes CASSARRHTSMNTEAFF.